Below are 9 T cell receptor beta chains sequenced from a single sample in a study of patients and donors after allogeneic stem cell transplantation (dated by TCRdb to the early 2020s). The method behind the library was RT-PCR. The reads were generated on a NextSeq 550. TCRdb passed the public sequencing reads through fastp at Q25 and MiXCR, retaining productive beta sequences. Rows with one shared CDR3 protein collapse into an entry with the most common genes and DNA. The sample includes 920,000 or so distinct CDR3 sequences, with under 20% observed a single time. The ten largest clones represent 6% of the sample. Specimen: blood, either unsorted or a sorted T cell fraction (not recorded which). The source is a human donor who was either an allogeneic HSCT recipient or a stem cell or donor lymphocyte infusion donor (not recorded which). It is not recorded whose cells these are; they may come from a transplant donor.

The chain combines TRBV5-1 with TRBJ1-6; D possibly corresponds to TRBD1 (5 bases). V lost 0 bases and J 7 bases, leaving 14 bases between the germline ends. Germline values: CDR1 SGHRS, CDR2 YFSETQ. This CDR3 has 16 amino acids. The DNA for the CDR3 is TGCGCCAGCAGCTTGGCGTGGGGGAAAGACAATTCACCCCTCCACTTT. It is translated as CASSLAWGKDNSPLHF.

This clonotype was found a few times. The CDR3 region is CASSFRALDGNTIYF. DNA for the CDR3: TGTGCCAGCAGCTTCCGGGCACTCGATGGAAACACCATATATTTT. The V call is TRBV11-3, the J call TRBJ1-3; no firm D call. CDR1 is SGHNT, CDR2 YENEEA, per germline. This CDR3 comprises 15 residues. Trimming removed 3 bases at V and 3 bases at J, with 12 bases between.

This clonotype was observed a few times. The rearrangement joins TRBV5-1 to TRBJ2-3; a possible D gene is TRBD1 (6 bases). This CDR3 region has 15 residues. Germline V gene lookup returns CDR1 SGHRS and CDR2 YFSETQ. V dropped 3 bases and J dropped 2 bases, with 13 bases sitting between them. Written as DNA, the CDR3 is TGCGCCAGCAGCTCGCGGACAGAATACACAGATACGCAGTATTTT. Translating it yields CASSSRTEYTDTQYF.

This clonotype was seen at least ten times. The J gene is TRBJ1-1, the V gene TRBV12-3 or TRBV12-4; D unresolved. This CDR3 contains 12 residues. V lost 3 bases and J 5 bases, leaving 7 bases between the germline ends. CDR3 sequence: CASSFALTEAFF. DNA for the CDR3: TGTGCCAGCAGTTTTGCATTGACTGAAGCTTTCTTT.

There are a few counts of this clonotype. V is TRBV5-1 and J is TRBJ1-3, with 7 bases aligning to TRBD1. V shed 4 bases, J shed 0 bases, and the junction held 10 bases outside the gene matches. From germline, CDR1 is SGHRS and CDR2 YFSETQ. The CDR3 has 17 amino acids. The CDR3 region is CASSDRTGFFSGNTIYF. In nucleotides, the CDR3 is TGCGCCAGCAGCGACAGGACAGGCTTCTTCTCTGGAAACACCATATATTTT.

This chain links TRBV30 with TRBJ1-2, with TRBD1 matching over 8 bases. CDR3 length: 15 amino acids. With V trimmed by 0 bases and J by 5 bases, 8 bases remained unmatched. Germline assignment: CDR1 GTSNPN and CDR2 SVGIG (reference sequence). CDR3 nucleotides: TGTGCCTGGAGTGTAGCCCCAGGGGGCAAGTATGGCTACACCTTC. As protein: CAWSVAPGGKYGYTF.

The chain couples TRBV6-5 to TRBJ1-1; D remains ambiguous. V lost 0 bases and J lost 0, with 5 bases in between. The CDR3 runs 14 residues. Germline CDR1 and CDR2: MNHEY and SVGAGI. The CDR3 coding sequence is TGTGCCAGCAGTTACTCGATACTGAACACTGAAGCTTTCTTT. This sequence encodes CASSYSILNTEAFF.

The chain is built from TRBV6-8 and TRBJ1-2; 7 bases line up with TRBD1. The germline V gene encodes CDR1 MNHGY and CDR2 SAAAGT. The CDR3 loop spans 15 amino acids. J gave up 6 bases and V 5 bases, and 12 bases lay outside the gene matches. CDR3 sequence reads: CASSQPVRQGDGYTF. Here the CDR3 DNA reads TGTGCCAGCAGTCAACCAGTAAGACAGGGAGATGGCTACACCTTC.

This clonotype was counted between two and nine times. The chain couples TRBV4-3 to TRBJ2-2; weak D call: TRBD2 (5 bases). CDR1 and CDR2 from the germline V gene are LGHNA and YSLEER. The length of the CDR3 is 16 residues. V lost 1 base and J 1 base, leaving 10 bases between the germline ends. The CDR3 sequence: CASSQGGVQNTGELFF. Here the CDR3 DNA reads TGCGCCAGCAGCCAAGGGGGAGTCCAGAACACCGGGGAGCTGTTTTTT.